The rows below give T cell receptor beta chains drawn from one sample of a study of blood T cell repertoires in COVID-19. Some clones are missing from TCRdb's copy, which holds only in-frame ones; the method was immunoSEQ multiplex PCR. The sample contains 250,000 to 350,000 clones, approximately 91% of which appear only once. The sequenced material came from peripheral blood. The receptors come from a woman in her thirties or forties who had recovered from COVID-19. Each CDR3 is given with its conserved first and last residue. D genes are given only for firm matches. Not every row has a clone size; where given, it reads once, few, many or a size class.

J: TRBJ1-2
D: TRBD1
V: TRBV5-4
size: -
DNA: TGTGCCAGCAGCTTACCGGGACAGGGAAACTATGGCTACACCTTC
CDR3: CASSLPGQGNYGYTF

J: TRBJ2-3
D: TRBD1
V: TRBV29-1
size: -
DNA: TGCAGCGTTACCCCTGGACAGGAGGCCATTTCGAAAGATACGCAGTATTTT
CDR3: CSVTPGQEAISKDTQYF

J: TRBJ2-7
D: TRBD2
V: TRBV11-3
size: -
DNA: TGTGCCAGCAGCTTAGACCCTAGCGGTTTCGAGCAGTACTTC
CDR3: CASSLDPSGFEQYF

J: TRBJ1-6
D: TRBD1
V: TRBV27
size: -
DNA: TGTGCCAGCAGTTTAGGGGACAGGAGTAATAATTCACCCCTCCACTTT
CDR3: CASSLGDRSNNSPLHF

J: TRBJ2-1
D: TRBD1
V: TRBV7-2
size: -
DNA: TGTGCCAGCAGCTTGGGGACAGGATCATACAATGAGCAGTTCTTC
CDR3: CASSLGTGSYNEQFF

J: TRBJ2-7
D: -
V: TRBV3-1/TRBV3-2
size: -
DNA: TGTGCCAGCAGTCAGGACGGGGGTCCCTACGAGCAGTACTTC
CDR3: CASSQDGGPYEQYF

J: TRBJ2-1
D: TRBD2
V: TRBV7-9
size: -
DNA: TGTGCCAGCAGCGTGGGGCGGGAATTAGCGGGAGAAATATTTAATGAGCAGTTCTTC
CDR3: CASSVGRELAGEIFNEQFF

J: TRBJ1-4
D: TRBD1
V: TRBV6-2/TRBV6-3
size: few
DNA: TGTGCCAGCAGTTCGGGACAGTTCAGGGAAAAACTGTTTTTT
CDR3: CASSSGQFREKLFF

J: TRBJ2-7
D: -
V: TRBV25-1
size: -
DNA: TGTGCCAGCAGTGAATCCCCTAGTTTTTACGAGCAGTACTTC
CDR3: CASSESPSFYEQYF

J: TRBJ2-7
D: TRBD1
V: TRBV7-9
size: -
DNA: TGTGCCAGCAGCGCCCCCGGGACAGGGACCTACGAGCAGTACTTC
CDR3: CASSAPGTGTYEQYF

J: TRBJ1-4
D: -
V: TRBV7-8
size: -
DNA: TGTGCCAGCAGCACCCTCTCCGACGAGGATGAAAAACTGTTTTTT
CDR3: CASSTLSDEDEKLFF

J: TRBJ2-1
D: TRBD2
V: TRBV6-6
size: -
DNA: TGTGCCAGCAGGCCCGGGGGGGAACCAGCCTCCAATGAGCAGTTCTTC
CDR3: CASRPGGEPASNEQFF

J: TRBJ2-7
D: TRBD1
V: TRBV5-1
size: -
DNA: TGCGCCAGCAGCTCCGGGGACAGGGCCTACGAGCAGTACTTC
CDR3: CASSSGDRAYEQYF

J: TRBJ2-2
D: -
V: TRBV7-2
size: -
DNA: TGTGCCAGCAGCTTAGATCCGTCAGGCGGGGAGCTGTTTTTT
CDR3: CASSLDPSGGELFF

J: TRBJ2-7
D: TRBD1
V: TRBV6-1
size: once
DNA: TGTGCCAGCAGTGTCCGGGACAGCTACGAGCAGTACTTC
CDR3: CASSVRDSYEQYF

J: TRBJ1-4
D: -
V: TRBV25-1
size: -
DNA: TGTGCCAGCAGTGAGAGAACAGGGTCATGGGAAAAACTGTTTTTT
CDR3: CASSERTGSWEKLFF

J: TRBJ2-5
D: TRBD2
V: TRBV3-1/TRBV3-2
size: -
DNA: TGTGCCAGCAGCCAAGATCGACTAGCGGGAGAGACCCAGTACTTC
CDR3: CASSQDRLAGETQYF

J: TRBJ1-2
D: TRBD1
V: TRBV5-5
size: -
DNA: TGTGCCAGCAGACCGACAGGGGACTATGGCTACACCTTC
CDR3: CASRPTGDYGYTF

J: TRBJ1-1
D: TRBD1
V: TRBV2
size: -
DNA: TGTGCCAGCAGTGGGGACAGGTTGGCTGAAGCTTTCTTT
CDR3: CASSGDRLAEAFF

J: TRBJ2-3
D: -
V: TRBV19
size: -
DNA: TGTGCCAGTAGTCCAGGGGGCACAGATACGCAGTATTTT
CDR3: CASSPGGTDTQYF

J: TRBJ2-7
D: -
V: TRBV20-1
size: -
DNA: TGCAGTGCTCAGGGGAACTACGAGCAGTACTTC
CDR3: CSAQGNYEQYF

J: TRBJ2-1
D: TRBD2
V: TRBV19
size: -
DNA: TGTGCCACTACCGCCATAGCGGGAGGCACCAATGAGCAGTTCTTC
CDR3: CATTAIAGGTNEQFF

J: TRBJ1-2
D: -
V: TRBV3-1/TRBV3-2
size: once
DNA: TGTGCCAGCAGCCAAGGTGGGGGCGGGCTAGGCTACACCTTC
CDR3: CASSQGGGGLGYTF

J: TRBJ2-1
D: -
V: TRBV5-1
size: once
DNA: TGCGCCAGCAGCCCAGCCGTGCTAGCTAACAATGAGCAGTTCTTC
CDR3: CASSPAVLANNEQFF

J: TRBJ2-1
D: TRBD1
V: TRBV18
size: -
DNA: TGTGCCAGCTCACCACTTACAGGGGGGCCTGAGCAGTTCTTC
CDR3: CASSPLTGGPEQFF

J: TRBJ1-5
D: -
V: TRBV24-1
size: -
DNA: TGTGCCACCAGTGATTGGGAGTCAGTCAGACCCCAGCATTTT
CDR3: CATSDWESVRPQHF

J: TRBJ1-5
D: -
V: TRBV11-3
size: once
DNA: TGTGCCAGCAGCTTATCAGGGAGCAATCAGCCCCAGCATTTT
CDR3: CASSLSGSNQPQHF